Given below is one TCR beta chain in context. The data were obtained in a study of cytomegalovirus exposure and HLA in healthy donors. It was with 60 Vbeta and 13 Jbeta primers that the PCR ran. How the authors handled the data: Tens of millions of unique TCR beta chains, 9.5 million to 11 million of them shared, were counted by a later analysis. Here immunoSEQ multiplex PCR was the method, and the copy in TCRdb shows in-frame clones only, minus some. From that table come the V and J calls and clone size; the DNA was used to work out D and trimming. The sample contains roughly 150,000 clones, around 75% of which appear only once. The sequenced sample consisted of PBMCs. The sequence was collected from a male donor in good health and CMV-seronegative.

The CDR3 here is CASSGDTDTQYF. The DNA of the CDR3 is TGTGCCTCGTCAGGGGACACAGATACGCAGTATTTT. The V call is TRBV19, the J call TRBJ2-3; D is perhaps TRBD1 (6 bases). The ends were cut back, 11 bases at V and 2 bases at J, with 11 bases in the middle. This CDR3 is built from 12 residues. The V gene's germline CDR1 is LNHDA and CDR2 SQIVND (reference sequence).